This is a list of T cell receptor beta chains from one sample in a study of breast tumors, draining lymph nodes, adjacent tissues. TCRdb reprocessed the multiplex PCR reads via MiXCR and lists one record per CDR3 protein. The sample contains about 270,000 distinct CDR3 sequences, about 30% of which appear only once. Specimen: axillary lymph node tissue. Receptor source: a female donor with breast cancer. Some clones in this sample may be carry-over from other donors' samples. Both conserved end residues are part of each CDR3. Fields, in order: clone size, J gene, V gene, D gene, CDR3 DNA, CDR3 protein. A D gene is named only where the DNA matches it firmly. Clone size appears in some rows only: once, few, many, or a class for an expanded clone.

clone size: -; J gene: TRBJ2-7; V gene: TRBV6-4; D gene: TRBD2; CDR3 DNA: TGTGCCAGCAGTGAAACCGCCCTGAGGGGAGCGGGAGGCCCTGCCGCCTACGAGCAGTACTTC; CDR3 protein: CASSETALRGAGGPAAYEQYF
clone size: many; J gene: TRBJ2-7; V gene: TRBV7-9; D gene: -; CDR3 DNA: TGTGCCAGCAGCTTACTGGAGTTGGGGGAGCAGTACTTC; CDR3 protein: CASSLLELGEQYF
clone size: few; J gene: TRBJ1-6; V gene: TRBV28; D gene: TRBD1; CDR3 DNA: TGTGCCAGCAGAACCGGGACAGGGTATTCACCCCTCCACTTT; CDR3 protein: CASRTGTGYSPLHF
clone size: many; J gene: TRBJ2-2; V gene: TRBV9; D gene: -; CDR3 DNA: TGTGCCAGCAGCGACCCAGGACAGAAATTCACCGGGGAGCTGTTTTTT; CDR3 protein: CASSDPGQKFTGELFF
clone size: many; J gene: TRBJ2-3; V gene: TRBV20-1; D gene: TRBD2; CDR3 DNA: TGCAGTGCACCACTAGCGGGGCGCACAGATACGCAGTATTTT; CDR3 protein: CSAPLAGRTDTQYF
clone size: many; J gene: TRBJ2-7; V gene: TRBV2; D gene: TRBD2; CDR3 DNA: TGTGCCAGCAAAGTTAGCGGGAGCGACTTACCCTACGAGCAGTACTTC; CDR3 protein: CASKVSGSDLPYEQYF
clone size: many; J gene: TRBJ2-7; V gene: TRBV6-5; D gene: -; CDR3 DNA: TGTGCCAGCAGTAATCCGACAGGCTACGAGCAGTACTTC; CDR3 protein: CASSNPTGYEQYF
clone size: many; J gene: TRBJ1-5; V gene: TRBV2; D gene: TRBD1; CDR3 DNA: TGTGCCAGCAGTGAAGCGCAAGGGGGCTATAGCAATCAGCCCCAGCATTTT; CDR3 protein: CASSEAQGGYSNQPQHF
clone size: few; J gene: TRBJ2-4; V gene: TRBV20-1; D gene: TRBD2; CDR3 DNA: TGCAGTGCTAGACGACTTGCGGGAGGCAAAAACATTCAGTACTTC; CDR3 protein: CSARRLAGGKNIQYF
clone size: many; J gene: TRBJ2-7; V gene: TRBV12-3/TRBV12-4; D gene: -; CDR3 DNA: TGTGCCAGCACCCGACCGGGACGCAACTACGAGCAGTACTTC; CDR3 protein: CASTRPGRNYEQYF
clone size: many; J gene: TRBJ1-4; V gene: TRBV5-1; D gene: TRBD1; CDR3 DNA: TGCGCCAGCGGGAGACAGGGAAATGAAAAACTGTTTTTT; CDR3 protein: CASGRQGNEKLFF
clone size: many; J gene: TRBJ2-5; V gene: TRBV20-1; D gene: TRBD2; CDR3 DNA: TGCAGTGCTAGGTCTAGCGGGAGACCGGGGGAGACCCAGTACTTC; CDR3 protein: CSARSSGRPGETQYF
clone size: -; J gene: TRBJ2-7; V gene: TRBV19; D gene: TRBD2; CDR3 DNA: TGTGCCACCCGACTAGCGGGGAGATACGAGCAGTACTTC; CDR3 protein: CATRLAGRYEQYF
clone size: many; J gene: TRBJ2-6; V gene: TRBV15; D gene: TRBD1; CDR3 DNA: TGTGCCACCAGCCGGGGATTGGACAGGGCCTTCTCTGGGGCCAACGTCCTGACTTTC; CDR3 protein: CATSRGLDRAFSGANVLTF
clone size: many; J gene: TRBJ2-5; V gene: TRBV20-1; D gene: TRBD2; CDR3 DNA: TGCAGTATGCGGGACTACCTCCAAGAGACCCAGTACTTC; CDR3 protein: CSMRDYLQETQYF
clone size: many; J gene: TRBJ2-3; V gene: TRBV20-1; D gene: -; CDR3 DNA: TGCAGTGCTAGTGGCGGGACATCCCCCACAGATACGCAGTATTTT; CDR3 protein: CSASGGTSPTDTQYF
clone size: many; J gene: TRBJ2-5; V gene: TRBV7-8; D gene: TRBD1; CDR3 DNA: TGTGCCAGCAGCTTAGTGGGGACAGGGGTAGAGACCCAGTACTTC; CDR3 protein: CASSLVGTGVETQYF
clone size: many; J gene: TRBJ1-2; V gene: TRBV14; D gene: -; CDR3 DNA: TGTGCCAGCAGCCAAGAAGGTCGGAGGAGCTATGGCTACACCTTC; CDR3 protein: CASSQEGRRSYGYTF
clone size: many; J gene: TRBJ2-3; V gene: TRBV10-3; D gene: -; CDR3 DNA: TGTGCCATCAGTCCGTTGGGGTTAGGCACAGATACGCAGTATTTT; CDR3 protein: CAISPLGLGTDTQYF
clone size: many; J gene: TRBJ2-3; V gene: TRBV9; D gene: TRBD2; CDR3 DNA: TGTGCCAGCAATCGGGAGGCGCGGGGCGATACGCAGTATTTT; CDR3 protein: CASNREARGDTQYF
clone size: many; J gene: TRBJ1-4; V gene: TRBV6-5; D gene: -; CDR3 DNA: TGTGCCAGCAGTTACGGTATAAATGAAAAACTGTTTTTT; CDR3 protein: CASSYGINEKLFF
clone size: many; J gene: TRBJ2-7; V gene: TRBV7-2; D gene: -; CDR3 DNA: TGTGCCAGCAGCCCGGACAGCATTCCTGGCGAGCAGTACTTC; CDR3 protein: CASSPDSIPGEQYF
clone size: -; J gene: TRBJ1-1; V gene: TRBV30; D gene: -; CDR3 DNA: TGTGCCTGGAGTTATTCGGGTGGCACTGAAGCTTTCTTT; CDR3 protein: CAWSYSGGTEAFF
clone size: many; J gene: TRBJ1-2; V gene: TRBV6-2/TRBV6-3; D gene: -; CDR3 DNA: TGTGCCAGCAGGCCGGACACGAACGCACATGGCTACACCTTC; CDR3 protein: CASRPDTNAHGYTF
clone size: many; J gene: TRBJ2-1; V gene: TRBV7-2; D gene: TRBD2; CDR3 DNA: TGTGCCAGCAGCACAAGCGGGAGAACCTACAATGAGCAGTTCTTC; CDR3 protein: CASSTSGRTYNEQFF